Below, one T cell receptor (beta chain) is given with its context. In the authors' workflow: Cell counts per sample came from amplifying reference gene primers. Sequenced by immunoSEQ multiplex PCR; TCRdb stores in-frame clones only, minus some. D and trimming were read from the DNA, whereas the V and J calls and clone size are those reported in that table. The table records roughly 190,000 clones, roughly 84% of them present only once. CDR1 is SGHDN, CDR2 FVKESK, per germline. The V end was cut by 0 bases, the J end by 7 bases, with 9 bases between. The CDR3 has 14 residues. The entry originates in a study of blood T cell repertoires in COVID-19. Each exposed participant met a COVID-19 case in the 2 weeks preceding study entry.

Sequencing was performed on PBMCs or T cells enriched from blood (not recorded which). This TCR came from a woman aged 25 to 39 who had been exposed to COVID-19. The rearrangement uses TRBV14 and TRBJ2-2; D remains unclear. The CDR3 region is CASSQEAWVGELFF. The DNA of the CDR3 is TGTGCCAGCAGCCAAGAAGCGTGGGTCGGGGAGCTGTTTTTT.